This T cell receptor beta chain stems from a study of T-cell reconstitution after alpha-beta-depleted transplantation in children (dated by TCRdb to the mid-2010s). Study-wide context: Using TCR repertoire profiling, the study quantitatively followed how T-cell immune reconstitution unfolded in children after TCRalphabeta/CD19-depleted allogeneic hematopoietic cell transplantation. Overall study results and their limits: About two months after transplant, the apparently early recovery of alphabetaT-cell counts reportedly depended on just several hundred clones that had expanded rapidly and came from non-depleted graft cells. Hyperexpanded clone frequencies declined over subsequent months; after one year, T-cell counts and TCRbeta diversity were mostly attributed to newly produced T cells. In some patients, high TCRbeta diversity at day 60 was attributed to recipient T cells and intrathymic progenitors that had survived conditioning.

Per the germline V gene (reference sequence), LNHNV is the CDR1 and YYDKDF is the CDR2. The CDR3 spans 15 residues, from the cysteine through the phenylalanine. Of the read, only the CDR3 DNA is kept; its 45 bases are in frame from base 1. Turning to this clonotype: The antigen it binds to is not known. This clone may be a read error of a much larger clone one base away.

The library was produced with PCR. TCRdb lists the instrument as Illumina HiSeq 2500. To normalize quantification of the TCRbeta repertoire, the TCR libraries were built with molecular barcoding that relied on unique molecular identifiers. TCRdb reanalyzed the raw reads on its own, using fastp at Q25 for trimming and MiXCR for clone calling, and kept in-frame beta chains. Every CDR3 protein is listed once, alongside the most common genes and DNA of its rows. This sample lists around 700,000 distinct CDR3 sequences; around 13% were detected once. The ten largest clones capture 0.65% to 0.9% of the sample. Taken with the paper, the label for treatment or condition translates to: allogeneic hematopoietic cell transplantation with graft depleted of TCRalphabeta T cells and CD19 B cells. Transplant recipients were children who received TCRalphabeta/CD19-depleted allogeneic hematopoietic cell grafts.

The origin of this receptor is a girl aged 2 to 9 with congenital amegakaryocytic thrombocytopenia, due to receive a stem cell transplant. The rearrangement combines TRBV15 with TRBJ2-1; TRBD2 matches 9 bases in the middle. Sequenced here: PBMCs, sampled before TCRalphabeta/CD19-depleted stem cell transplant. The base sequence is TGTGCCACCAGCAGACTAGCGGGACTCACCAATGAGCAGCTCTTC. This gives the protein CATSRLAGLTNEQLF.